This TCR beta chain was profiled in a study of T cell responses to AZD1222 COVID-19 vaccine. Study-wide results and caveats: Targets within unmutated variant regions were reportedly found for nearly half of spike-specific TCRs. Most donors were white British, females outnumbered males, and clonal diversity was possibly underestimated.

The CDR3 runs to 12 residues. The V end lost 8 bases, the J end lost 9 bases, and 14 bases lay between the germline ends. Germline lookup yields CDR1 LNHNV and CDR2 YYDKDF (reference sequence). Profiled with immunoSEQ multiplex PCR; TCRdb holds only in-frame clones, not every one. The sample includes about 140,000 clones, approximately 90% of them seen just once. This clone showed up just a few times. Its antigen remains unknown. The material sequenced was peripheral blood, taken on day 0 of AZD1222 vaccination. V is TRBV15 and J is TRBJ2-1; D uncertain. The receptor comes from an adult in good health. The CDR3 region is CATRRRGREQFF. The CDR3 nucleotides are TGTGCCACCCGACGAAGAGGTCGTGAGCAGTTCTTC.